This record concerns one T cell receptor beta chain sequence. The CDR3 is 16 residues long. These data come from a study of blood T cell repertoires in COVID-19. Original data processing: Reference gene primers were amplified, and this amplification served to estimate nucleated cell counts. Profiling relied on immunoSEQ multiplex PCR, and the TCRdb table lists in-frame clones only, not all of them. V and J calls and clone size are those listed in that table; D and trimming were worked out from the DNA. The sample consists of roughly 240,000 clones, 70% to 90% of them appearing once. The rearrangement uses TRBV21-1 and TRBJ2-1; the table calls TRBD2, which could not be checked here. TRBV21-1 is a pseudogene locus. Sequencing used peripheral blood. The sequence was collected from a man aged 45-65 years with COVID-19, enrolled during active disease. The CDR3, as DNA: TGTGCCAGCAGCTTCAAGCGGAATAGCTCCTACAATGAGCAGTTCTTC. It translates to CASSFKRNSSYNEQFF.